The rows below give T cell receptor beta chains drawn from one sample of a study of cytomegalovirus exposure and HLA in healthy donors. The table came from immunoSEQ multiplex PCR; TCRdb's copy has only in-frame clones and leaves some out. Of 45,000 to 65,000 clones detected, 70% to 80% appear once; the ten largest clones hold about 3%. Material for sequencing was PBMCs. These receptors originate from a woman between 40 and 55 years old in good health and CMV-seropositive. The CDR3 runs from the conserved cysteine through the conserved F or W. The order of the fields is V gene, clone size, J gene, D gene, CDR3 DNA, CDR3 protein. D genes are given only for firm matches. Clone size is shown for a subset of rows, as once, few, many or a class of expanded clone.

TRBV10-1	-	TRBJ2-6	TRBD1	TGCGCCAGCAGCCCCGGGACAGCTGGGGCCAACGTCCTGACTTTC	CASSPGTAGANVLTF
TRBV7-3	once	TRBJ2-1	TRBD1	TGTGCCAGCAGCCAAGGACCCACAGGGGTTGAGCAGTTCTTC	CASSQGPTGVEQFF
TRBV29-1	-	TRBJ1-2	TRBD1	TGCAGCGCTATGGGACAGACCTATGGCTACACCTTC	CSAMGQTYGYTF
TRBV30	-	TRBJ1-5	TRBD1	TGTGCCTGGGAGAACAGGGGGCGCAGGAGCAATCAGCCCCAGCATTTT	CAWENRGRRSNQPQHF
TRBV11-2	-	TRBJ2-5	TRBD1	TGTGCCAGCAGCTTAGGTGTAGACAGGGGGCAAGAGACCCAGTACTTC	CASSLGVDRGQETQYF
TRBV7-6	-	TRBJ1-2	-	TGTGCCAGCAGCGACGGCGGGGCAGAGGGCTACACCTTC	CASSDGGAEGYTF
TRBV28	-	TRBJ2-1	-	TGTGCCAGCAGTTCTCTAGTAAATGAGCAGTTCTTC	CASSSLVNEQFF
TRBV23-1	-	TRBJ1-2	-	TGCGCCAGCAGTCAATTGGGGGGGTTTGGGGACTATGGCTACACCTTC	CASSQLGGFGDYGYTF
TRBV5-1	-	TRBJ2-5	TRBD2	TGCGCCAGCAGCCTAGCGGGGGAGACCCAGTACTTC	CASSLAGETQYF
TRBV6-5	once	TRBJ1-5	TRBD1	TGTGCCAGCAGTCTCCGGGACAGTAACAATCAGCCCCAGCATTTT	CASSLRDSNNQPQHF
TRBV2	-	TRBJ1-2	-	TGTGCCAGCAGAGGACAGTTTAACTATGGCTACACCTTC	CASRGQFNYGYTF
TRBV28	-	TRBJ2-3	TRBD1	TGTGCCAGCAGTTTCAGGGGGCTGGGCACAGATACGCAGTATTTT	CASSFRGLGTDTQYF
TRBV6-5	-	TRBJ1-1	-	TGTGCCAGCAGTTTAGGTCGACTAACTGACACTGAAGCTTTCTTT	CASSLGRLTDTEAFF